Listed below are T cell receptor beta chains from one sample, sequenced in a study of T cells in Graves' hyperthyroidism and ophthalmopathy. Via MiXCR, TCRdb re-called the multiplex PCR reads, giving one row per CDR3 protein. The data show approximately 600,000 distinct CDR3 sequences, 20% seen once. The source material was blood. These receptors originate from a young man with Graves' ophthalmopathy. Each CDR3 is given with its conserved first and last residue. A D gene is named only where the DNA matches it firmly. Clone size is shown for a subset of rows, as once, few, many or a class of expanded clone.

j_call | v_call | clone_size | d_call | cdr3_aa | cdr3_nt
TRBJ1-5 | TRBV20-1 | once | - | CSATAGAYSNQPQHF | TGCAGTGCTACGGCAGGCGCCTATAGCAATCAGCCCCAGCATTTT
TRBJ2-7 | TRBV30 | few | - | CAWSPPRDPYEQYF | TGTGCCTGGAGTCCACCCCGGGACCCCTACGAGCAGTACTTC
TRBJ2-1 | TRBV10-2 | - | - | CASRTPESDNEQFF | TGCGCCAGCAGGACCCCGGAGTCAGACAATGAGCAGTTCTTC
TRBJ1-1 | TRBV5-1 | many | - | CASSPEPRGLSTEAFF | TGCGCCAGCAGCCCCGAACCTCGGGGGCTTAGCACTGAAGCTTTCTTT
TRBJ1-6 | TRBV12-3/TRBV12-4 | many | TRBD1 | CASRINRGSNSPLHF | TGTGCCAGCAGAATTAACAGGGGGAGTAATTCACCCCTCCACTTT
TRBJ1-6 | TRBV2 | many | - | CASSDSGAVSPLHF | TGTGCCAGCAGTGATAGCGGGGCAGTTTCACCCCTCCACTTT
TRBJ2-7 | TRBV4-1 | - | - | CASSQDRGSSYEQYF | TGCGCCAGCAGCCAAGATCGAGGATCCTCCTACGAGCAGTACTTC
TRBJ1-5 | TRBV15 | - | - | CATSRDQGLSNQPQHF | TGTGCCACCAGCAGAGATCAGGGGTTGAGCAATCAGCCCCAGCATTTT
TRBJ1-5 | TRBV6-1 | few | - | CASSTTGYQPQHF | TGTGCCAGCAGTACGACAGGCTATCAGCCCCAGCATTTT
TRBJ1-5 | TRBV6-5 | many | TRBD1 | CASRPTGAREPQHF | TGTGCCAGCAGGCCGACAGGGGCGCGTGAGCCCCAGCATTTT
TRBJ2-1 | TRBV7-9 | few | TRBD2 | CASSPPRTSGSQEQFF | TGTGCCAGCAGCCCGCCCCGGACTAGCGGGAGCCAAGAGCAGTTCTTC
TRBJ1-1 | TRBV20-1 | few | - | CSARDPGRLNTEAFF | TGCAGTGCTCGGGACCCGGGACGCCTGAACACTGAAGCTTTCTTT
TRBJ2-7 | TRBV3-1 | - | TRBD1 | CASSQDGRQGAHEQYF | TGTGCCAGCAGCCAAGACGGCAGACAGGGGGCTCACGAGCAGTACTTC
TRBJ1-1 | TRBV28 | many | TRBD1 | CASRTGGGGNTEAFF | TGTGCCAGCAGGACAGGGGGCGGAGGTAACACTGAAGCTTTCTTT
TRBJ1-4 | TRBV3-1 | few | - | CASSQFRGNGLREKLFF | TGTGCCAGCAGCCAATTTAGGGGGAACGGCTTAAGGGAAAAACTGTTTTTT
TRBJ2-3 | TRBV27 | - | TRBD2 | CASSLIAGALDTQYF | TGTGCCAGCAGTTTGATAGCGGGAGCTTTAGATACGCAGTATTTT
TRBJ2-7 | TRBV6-1 | few | TRBD1 | CAPDRDRVNEQYF | TGTGCCCCCGACCGGGACAGGGTTAACGAGCAGTACTTC